The 30 T cell receptor beta chains in this list originate from one sample, sequenced in a study of post-analysis software for immune sequencing data. Findings and limits, study-wide: Included in a set of five TRBV segments more frequent in patients than controls were TRBV5-6, TRBV5-1 and TRBV20-1.

cDNA libraries for TCR beta contained unique molecular identifiers. TCRdb reanalysed the PCR reads using MiXCR and keeps one entry per CDR3 protein. In the table there are about 540,000 distinct CDR3 sequences, around 36% of which are singletons. These receptors' targets are unknown. Sequenced input: blood. These receptors all stem from a girl younger than 18 with multiple sclerosis.

The sample holds a few counts of this clonotype. The chain couples TRBV3-1 to TRBJ2-1; D unresolved. V dropped 2 bases and J dropped 13 bases, with 18 bases sitting between them. Germline V lookup: CDR1 LGHDT, CDR2 YNNKEL (reference sequence). This CDR3 spans 14 amino acids. In DNA form, the CDR3 reads TGTGCCAGCAGCCAATTCGGTCAGGATCCCAATCAGTTCTTC. Amino acid sequence: CASSQFGQDPNQFF.

The chain combines TRBV14 with TRBJ1-2, with D uncertain. Trimming removed 4 bases at V and 8 bases at J, with 5 bases between. There are 10 residues in the CDR3. Germline CDR1 is SGHDN and CDR2 is FVKESK. In DNA, the CDR3 is TGTGCCAGCAGCCCGGAGGGCTACACCTTC. This gives the protein CASSPEGYTF. The entire variable domain, with the rest obtained from reference TRBV14 and TRBJ1-2, is as follows: EAGVTQFPSHSVIEKGQTVTLRCDPISGHDNLYWYRRVMGKEIKFLLHFVKESKQDESGMPNNRFLAERTGGTYSTLKVQPAELEDSGVYFCASSPEGYTFGSGTRLTVV.

The V and J genes are TRBV28 and TRBJ2-3; D perhaps matches TRBD2 (6 bases). Trimming took off 1 base at V and 1 base at J, with 9 bases between the two ends. The germline gives CDR1 MDHEN, CDR2 SYDVKM. This CDR3 has 15 residues. The CDR3 sequence is CASSLSGTGTDTQYF. CDR3 in DNA: TGTGCCAGCAGTTTATCAGGGACTGGCACAGATACGCAGTATTTT.

This chain uses TRBV5-8 with TRBJ2-1, with D possibly being TRBD1 (6 bases). The length of the CDR3 is 15 residues. V lost 1 base to trimming and J lost 3 bases, with 11 bases between them. Germline V gene sequence: CDR1 SGHTS, CDR2 YDEGEE. CDR3 amino acids: CASSLLDRDYNEQFF. The CDR3 region has the DNA TGTGCCAGCAGCTTGTTGGACAGAGACTACAATGAGCAGTTCTTC.

V gene TRBV7-2 combines with J gene TRBJ1-5; 7 nucleotides align to TRBD1. Per the germline V gene, CDR1 is SGHTA and CDR2 is FQGNSA. V was pared by 1 base and J by 6 bases, with 15 bases of the junction left unmatched. The CDR3 runs 18 residues. The CDR3 loop is CASSLDAPLTGNIQPQHF. CDR3 in DNA: TGTGCCAGCAGCTTAGACGCGCCCCTGACAGGGAATATTCAGCCCCAGCATTTT.

This chain links TRBV20-1 with TRBJ2-3, with TRBD1 matching 9 bases. Trimming took 7 bases from V and 4 from J; bases not matched to a gene: 9. The germline V gene encodes CDR1 DFQATT and CDR2 SNEGSKA (reference sequence). There are 14 residues in the CDR3. CDR3 region: CSVETGGFSDTQYF. DNA for the CDR3: TGCAGTGTCGAGACAGGGGGGTTCTCAGATACGCAGTATTTT.

The chain couples TRBV5-5 to TRBJ2-7; perhaps TRBD1 as D (5 bases). The germline CDR1 and CDR2 sequences are SGHKS and YYEKEE (reference sequence). The CDR3 contains 14 residues. The ends were cut back, 1 base at V and 3 bases at J, with 11 bases in the middle. This chain's CDR3 is CASSLSAGRYEQYF. DNA for the CDR3: TGTGCCAGCAGCTTGAGTGCAGGGCGCTACGAGCAGTACTTC.

A note on this clonotype: A much larger clone sits a single nucleotide away, making a read error possible. This rearrangement joins TRBV6-5 to TRBJ2-5; 13 bases agree with TRBD2. The CDR3 spans 15 residues. Germline assignment: CDR1 MNHEY and CDR2 SVGAGI. CDR3 sequence: CVSSRLAGGQETQYF. CDR3 DNA: TGTGTCAGCAGTCGACTAGCGGGGGGCCAAGAGACCCAGTACTTC.

The V gene is TRBV20-1, the J gene TRBJ2-1, with 10 positions matching TRBD2. The germline V gene has CDR1 DFQATT and CDR2 SNEGSKA (reference sequence). Losses at the gene ends were 6 bases for V and 3 bases for J; bases not matched to a gene: 8. The CDR3 length is 15 residues. The CDR3 reads CSAGSRTSGYNEQFF. The CDR3 coding sequence is TGCAGTGCAGGGTCCCGGACTAGCGGCTACAATGAGCAGTTCTTC.

This clonotype was counted a few times. The chain employs TRBV5-1 and TRBJ2-1; no reliable D call. The germline V gene has CDR1 SGHRS and CDR2 YFSETQ. V lost 4 bases, J lost 6 bases, and 8 bases lay in between. The CDR3 is 12 amino acids. CDR3 residues: CASSRAPNEQFF. The DNA for the CDR3 is TGCGCCAGCAGCCGGGCCCCCAATGAGCAGTTCTTC. The whole variable domain, filled in from reference TRBV5-1 and TRBJ2-1, reads KAGVTQTPRYLIKTRGQQVTLSCSPISGHRSVSWYQQTPGQGLQFLFEYFSETQRNKGNFPGRFSGRQFSNSRSEMNVSTLELGDSALYLCASSRAPNEQFFGPGTRLTVL.

There are a few counts of this clonotype. The CDR3 sequence: CSAIQQETQYF. In DNA form, the CDR3 reads TGCAGTGCTATCCAGCAAGAGACCCAGTACTTC. This chain uses TRBV20-1 with TRBJ2-5; D is unclear. Germline loops: CDR1 DFQATT, CDR2 SNEGSKA (reference sequence). Trimming shortened V by 4 bases and J by 2 bases, and 5 bases separated the two germline ends. The CDR3 extends over 11 amino acids.

The V call is TRBV20-1, the J call TRBJ2-3; D tentatively reads TRBD1 or TRBD2 (5 bases each). The V end lost 4 bases, the J end lost 6 bases, and 17 bases lay between the germline ends. Germline CDR1 is DFQATT and CDR2 is SNEGSKA (reference sequence). The CDR3 extends over 14 amino acids. In DNA form, the CDR3 reads TGCAGTGCTACCTCGGGGCTAGCTAGGGATACGCAGTATTTT. Translation gives CSATSGLARDTQYF.

In this sample, this clonotype turned up a few times. J is TRBJ1-5 and V is TRBV6-6; D is uncertain. This CDR3 spans 13 amino acids. CDR1 and CDR2 from the germline V gene are MNHNY and SVGAGI (reference sequence). V was cut by 2 bases and J by 5 bases, with 7 bases left in between. CDR3 bases: TGTGCCAGCAGTTACACGGAACATCAGCCCCAGCATTTT. This translates into CASSYTEHQPQHF.

The sample holds a few counts of this clonotype. The chain couples TRBV9 to TRBJ2-5, with a weak D call TRBD2 (5 bases). This CDR3 contains 16 residues. V lost 3 bases and J 7 bases, leaving 22 bases between the germline ends. Germline V CDR1 and CDR2: SGDLS, YYNGEE. The DNA for the CDR3 is TGTGCCAGCAGCGGCCAGTTCGGGGAGTCAGGAGGGACCCAGTACTTC. Its protein is CASSGQFGESGGTQYF.

This clonotype was recorded a few times. The chain is built from TRBV11-2 and TRBJ2-7; D not certain. The CDR3 runs 14 residues. Germline V gene data show CDR1 as SGHAT and CDR2 as FQNNGV. With 3 bases removed from V and 0 bases from J, the gap between germline ends came to 9 bases. CDR3 coding DNA: TGTGCCAGCAGCTTTTACGGTAGCTCCTACGAGCAGTACTTC. It is translated as CASSFYGSSYEQYF. The full variable domain, its missing parts supplied by reference TRBV11-2 and TRBJ2-7, is EAGVAQSPRYKIIEKRQSVAFWCNPISGHATLYWYQQILGQGPKLLIQFQNNGVVDDSQLPKDRFSAERLKGVDSTLKIQPAKLEDSAVYLCASSFYGSSYEQYFGPGTRLTVT.

The rearrangement joins TRBV6-5 to TRBJ2-3; D perhaps matches TRBD2 (6 bases). Trimming cost V 0 bases and J 7 bases, with 17 bases left between them. Germline V gene lookup returns CDR1 MNHEY and CDR2 SVGAGI. There are 16 residues in the CDR3. The CDR3 loop reads CASSYSKVAARYTQYF. Here the CDR3 DNA reads TGTGCCAGCAGTTACTCGAAGGTAGCGGCCCGGTATACGCAGTATTTT.

Worth noting for this clonotype: Since a much larger clone is just one base distant, this may be a read error. The chain has TRBV5-1 and TRBJ2-1; perhaps TRBD1 as D (6 bases). V lost 3 bases to trimming and J lost 13 bases, with 17 bases between them. Germline loops: CDR1 SGHRS, CDR2 YFSETQ. The CDR3 consists of 13 residues. CDR3 region: CASSSTGLETQFF. CDR3 DNA sequence: TGCGCCAGCAGCTCTACAGGGCTGGAGACCCAGTTCTTC. Filled out from reference TRBV5-1 and TRBJ2-1, the complete variable domain reads KAGVTQTPRYLIKTRGQQVTLSCSPISGHRSVSWYQQTPGQGLQFLFEYFSETQRNKGNFPGRFSGRQFSNSRSEMNVSTLELGDSALYLCASSSTGLETQFFGPGTRLTVL.

The chain links TRBV6-1 to TRBJ2-7; D remains unclear. The DNA matches TRBJ2-4 better at its end, which makes the J call doubtful. The CDR3 is 13 amino acids. Germline CDR1 and CDR2: MNHNS and SASEGT. The DNA of the CDR3 is TGTGCCAGCAGGACGGTGGGTAGAAACATTCAGTACTTC. This encodes CASRTVGRNIQYF.

The V and J genes are TRBV20-1 and TRBJ2-1, with a possible D match to TRBD2 (6 bases). Trimming pared 7 bases from V and 2 bases from J, leaving 18 bases between. The CDR3 consists of 15 residues. CDR1 is DFQATT, CDR2 SNEGSKA, per germline (reference sequence). CDR3 amino acids: CSVQEGSITYNEQFF. The CDR3, as DNA: TGCAGTGTGCAGGAGGGGTCCATTACCTACAATGAGCAGTTCTTC.

The chain recombines TRBV20-1 with TRBJ2-1, with 9 bases lining up with TRBD1. Trimming took 3 bases from V and 6 from J; bases not matched to a gene: 12. The CDR3 has 16 amino acids. Germline lookup yields CDR1 DFQATT and CDR2 SNEGSKA (reference sequence). The CDR3 here is CSASHMNRGQGNEQFF. For the CDR3, the DNA is TGCAGTGCTAGCCATATGAACAGGGGGCAAGGCAATGAGCAGTTCTTC.

This clonotype appeared a few times. This chain links TRBV12-3 or TRBV12-4 with TRBJ1-5, with 10 positions matching TRBD1. With V trimmed by 6 bases and J by 4 bases, 6 bases remained unmatched. CDR3 size: 15 residues. The CDR3 DNA reads as TGTGCCAGCAGCCCATGGACAGGGGGTAATCAGCCCCAGCATTTT. Its protein product is CASSPWTGGNQPQHF.

This chain joins TRBV6-5 and TRBJ1-2; D uncertain. The V end lost 0 bases, the J end lost 7 bases, and 12 bases lay between the germline ends. Per germline, CDR1 MNHEY and CDR2 SVGAGI. The CDR3 runs 14 residues. The CDR3 protein is CASSYSDRVGGYTF. The CDR3 DNA follows: TGTGCCAGCAGTTACTCGGACCGGGTTGGTGGCTACACCTTC.

About this clonotype: With a much larger clone just one base away, this may be a read error. J is TRBJ2-5 and V is TRBV24-1; D is possibly TRBD2 (6 bases). V lost 4 bases and J lost 5, with 13 bases in between. CDR1 is KGHDR, CDR2 SFDVKD, per germline. This CDR3 region has 14 residues. CDR3 in amino acids: CATSEREERETQYF. The CDR3 coding sequence is TGTGCCACCAGTGAAAGGGAGGAACGGGAGACCCAGTACTTC.

This clonotype occurred a few times. The chain employs TRBV5-1 and TRBJ2-7; D ambiguous. The germline V and J ends were trimmed by 2 bases and 6 bases, with 6 bases remaining between them. Germline assignment: CDR1 SGHRS and CDR2 YFSETQ. This CDR3 spans 11 amino acids. In nucleotides, the CDR3 is TGCGCCAGCAGCTTCCGTGCCGAGCAGTACTTC. It is translated as CASSFRAEQYF.

This clonotype turned up a few times. The rearrangement links TRBV20-1 to TRBJ2-1, with TRBD2 matching over 11 bases. V shed 6 bases, J shed 6 bases, and the junction held 10 bases outside the gene matches. CDR3 length equals 15 residues. Germline values: CDR1 DFQATT, CDR2 SNEGSKA (reference sequence). CDR3 DNA: TGCAGTGCCTACCTTAGCGGGGGGGCGTCCAATGAGCAGTTCTTC. Its protein product is CSAYLSGGASNEQFF.

In its sample, this clonotype was seen a few times. The chain is built from TRBV11-3 and TRBJ2-3; weak D call: TRBD2 (5 bases). V shed 5 bases and J shed 6 bases, with 15 bases lying between them. CDR1 SGHNT and CDR2 YENEEA come from the germline V gene. The CDR3 runs to 14 residues. This chain's CDR3 is CASSLRHGGDTQYF. The CDR3 DNA follows: TGTGCCAGCAGCCTTAGGCATGGCGGGGATACGCAGTATTTT.

This clonotype was seen more than once but under ten times. The rearrangement uses TRBV6-1 and TRBJ1-6; weak D call: TRBD1 (5 bases). The CDR3 is 15 amino acids. CDR1 and CDR2 from the germline V gene are MNHNS and SASEGT. With 2 bases removed from V and 5 bases from J, the gap between germline ends came to 10 bases. The CDR3 protein is CASSEQGADNSPLHF. The CDR3 DNA follows: TGTGCCAGCAGTGAACAAGGGGCAGATAATTCACCCCTCCACTTT.

This clonotype is a singleton in its sample. CDR3 amino acids: CASSLTGTAASYGYTF. The CDR3 nucleotides are TGTGCCAGCAGCCTCACCGGGACGGCTGCCTCCTATGGCTACACCTTC. The V and J genes are TRBV3-1 and TRBJ1-2, with a weak D call TRBD1 (5 bases). The V gene's germline CDR1 is LGHDT and CDR2 YNNKEL (reference sequence). V was pared by 4 bases and J by 4 bases, with 19 bases between. The length of the CDR3 is 16 residues.

This clonotype showed up just a few times. This rearrangement joins TRBV11-2 to TRBJ2-5; 11 bases match TRBD1. V lost 6 bases, J lost 4 bases, and 4 bases stayed unmatched. The germline V gene encodes CDR1 SGHAT and CDR2 FQNNGV. The CDR3 is made up of 14 amino acids. The CDR3 here is CASSGTGGRETQYF. The CDR3 coding sequence is TGTGCCAGCAGTGGGACAGGGGGAAGAGAGACCCAGTACTTC.

This clonotype was found many times. The rearrangement joins TRBV6-5 to TRBJ2-5, with unresolved D. The CDR3 runs to 14 residues. Per the germline V gene, CDR1 is MNHEY and CDR2 is SVGAGI. V lost 6 bases and J lost 0, with 11 bases in between. The CDR3 protein is CASRQGTYQETQYF. The DNA for the CDR3 is TGTGCCAGCAGGCAAGGAACGTACCAAGAGACCCAGTACTTC.